The clone carrying this T cell receptor (beta chain) was seen only a few times. Its antigen is still unknown. This sample is part of a study of T-cell reconstitution after alpha-beta-depleted transplantation in children. During its preparation, the TCRbeta library received unique molecular identifiers. From the PCR reads, TCRdb called clonotypes with MiXCR, one entry per CDR3 protein. The profile shows about 150,000 distinct CDR3 sequences, about 9% of them singletons. The CDR3 length is 14 residues. Germline lookup yields CDR1 SGHDT and CDR2 YYEEEE. Between the trimmed V and J ends, which lost 4 bases and 11 bases, there was a span of 21 bases. Study conclusions and caveats: It was reported that alpha-beta T cells came from several hundred expanded graft clones (about two months after transplant).

The sample here was PBMCs, mostly from graft donor cells, taken 180 days after TCRalphabeta/CD19-depleted stem cell transplant. This clonotype was sampled from a female patient aged 2-10 years who had a stem cell transplant for congenital amegakaryocytic thrombocytopenia, so the T cells may come from the graft donor. J is TRBJ1-1 and V is TRBV5-6, with D unresolved. The CDR3 sequence is CASSPTRYRVRAFF. The CDR3 nucleotides are TGTGCCAGCAGCCCCACCAGGTATCGCGTGAGGGCTTTCTTT.